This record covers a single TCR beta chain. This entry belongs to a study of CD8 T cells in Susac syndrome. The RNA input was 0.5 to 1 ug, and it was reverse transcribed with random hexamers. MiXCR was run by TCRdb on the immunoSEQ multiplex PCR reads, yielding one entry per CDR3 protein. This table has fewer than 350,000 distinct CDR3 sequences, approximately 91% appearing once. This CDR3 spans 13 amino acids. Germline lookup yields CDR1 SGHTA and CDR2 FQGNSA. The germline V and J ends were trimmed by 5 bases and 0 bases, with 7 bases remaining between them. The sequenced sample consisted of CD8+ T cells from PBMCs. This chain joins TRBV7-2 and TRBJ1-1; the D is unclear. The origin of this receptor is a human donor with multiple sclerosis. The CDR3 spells CASSHGLNTEAFF. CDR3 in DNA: TGTGCCAGCAGCCATGGACTGAACACTGAAGCTTTCTTT.